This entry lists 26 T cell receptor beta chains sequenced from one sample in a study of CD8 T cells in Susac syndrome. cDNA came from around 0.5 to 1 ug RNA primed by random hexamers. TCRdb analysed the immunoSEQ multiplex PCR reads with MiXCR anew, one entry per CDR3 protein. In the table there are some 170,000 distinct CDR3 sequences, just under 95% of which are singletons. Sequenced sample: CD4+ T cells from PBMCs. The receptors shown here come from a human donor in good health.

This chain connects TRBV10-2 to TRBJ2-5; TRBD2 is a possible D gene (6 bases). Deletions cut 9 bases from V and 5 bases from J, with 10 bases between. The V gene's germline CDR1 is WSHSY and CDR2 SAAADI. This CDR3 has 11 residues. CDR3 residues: CASAAGETQYF. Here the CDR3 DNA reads TGCGCCAGTGCTGCGGGGGAGACCCAGTACTTC.

CDR3 sequence reads: CASSQGLAASYEQYF. The CDR3 region has the DNA TGTGCCAGCAGCCAAGGACTAGCCGCCTCCTACGAGCAGTACTTC. The V and J genes are TRBV3-1 and TRBJ2-7, with 7 positions matching TRBD2. This CDR3 has 15 residues. Germline V lookup: CDR1 LGHDT, CDR2 YNNKEL (reference sequence). V shed 1 base, J shed 0 bases, and the junction held 3 bases outside the gene matches.

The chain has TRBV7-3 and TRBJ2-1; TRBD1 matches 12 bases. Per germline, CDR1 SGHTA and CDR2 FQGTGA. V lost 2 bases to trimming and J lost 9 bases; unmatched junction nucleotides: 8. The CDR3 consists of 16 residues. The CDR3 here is CASSLQLPGQGAEQFF. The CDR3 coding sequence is TGTGCCAGCAGCTTACAGCTTCCGGGACAGGGGGCTGAGCAGTTCTTC.

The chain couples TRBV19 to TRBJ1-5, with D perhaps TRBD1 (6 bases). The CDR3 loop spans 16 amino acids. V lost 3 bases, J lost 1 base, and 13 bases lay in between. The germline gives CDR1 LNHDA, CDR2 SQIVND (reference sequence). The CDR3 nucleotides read TGTGCCAGTAGTATGAGGCAGGGGATCAGCAATCAGCCCCAGCATTTT. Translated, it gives CASSMRQGISNQPQHF.

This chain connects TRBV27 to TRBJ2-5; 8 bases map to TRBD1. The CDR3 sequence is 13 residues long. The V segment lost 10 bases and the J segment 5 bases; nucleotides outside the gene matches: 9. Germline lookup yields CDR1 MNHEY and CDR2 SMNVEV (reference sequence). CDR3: CATRGQAWETQYF. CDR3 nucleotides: TGTGCCACCAGGGGACAGGCCTGGGAGACCCAGTACTTC.

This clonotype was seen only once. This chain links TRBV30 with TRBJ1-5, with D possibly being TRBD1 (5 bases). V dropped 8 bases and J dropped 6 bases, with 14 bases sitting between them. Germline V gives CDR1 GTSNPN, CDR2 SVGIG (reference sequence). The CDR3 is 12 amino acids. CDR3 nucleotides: TGTGCCAGTAGTGGGGGTCTTCAGCCCCAGCATTTT. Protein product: CASSGGLQPQHF.

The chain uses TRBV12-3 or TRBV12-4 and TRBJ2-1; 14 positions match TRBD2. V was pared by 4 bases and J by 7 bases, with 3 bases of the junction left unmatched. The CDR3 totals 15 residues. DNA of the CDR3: TGTGCCAGCAGTTCGGGACTAGCGGGAGTTAATGAGCAGTTCTTC. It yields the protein CASSSGLAGVNEQFF.

DNA for the CDR3: TGTGCCAGCAGCCCCCCTGGACTAGCGGCCAATGAGCAGTTCTTC. Protein product: CASSPPGLAANEQFF. This rearrangement joins TRBV3-1 to TRBJ2-1; 10 nucleotides agree with TRBD2. CDR3 length: 15 residues. Trimming at V came to 4 bases and at J to 6 bases, leaving 6 bases not matched to a gene. CDR1 and CDR2 from the germline V gene are LGHDT and YNNKEL (reference sequence).

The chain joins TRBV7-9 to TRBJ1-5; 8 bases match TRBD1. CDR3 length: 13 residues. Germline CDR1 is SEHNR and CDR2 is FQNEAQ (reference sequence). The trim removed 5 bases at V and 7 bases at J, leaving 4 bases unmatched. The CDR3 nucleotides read TGTGCCAGCAGCGCGGGACAGGAACAGCCCCAGCATTTT. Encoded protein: CASSAGQEQPQHF. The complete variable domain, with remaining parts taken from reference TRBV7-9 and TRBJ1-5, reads DTGVSQNPRHKITKRGQNVTFRCDPISEHNRLYWYRQTLGQGPEFLTYFQNEAQLEKSRLLSDRFSAERPKGSFSTLEIQRTEQGDSAMYLCASSAGQEQPQHFGDGTRLSIL.

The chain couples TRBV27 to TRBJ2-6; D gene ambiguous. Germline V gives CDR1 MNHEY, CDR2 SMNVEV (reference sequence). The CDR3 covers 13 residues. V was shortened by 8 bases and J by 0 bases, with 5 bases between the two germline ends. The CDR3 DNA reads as TGTGCCAGCCGGACCTCTGGGGCCAACGTCCTGACTTTC. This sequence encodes CASRTSGANVLTF.

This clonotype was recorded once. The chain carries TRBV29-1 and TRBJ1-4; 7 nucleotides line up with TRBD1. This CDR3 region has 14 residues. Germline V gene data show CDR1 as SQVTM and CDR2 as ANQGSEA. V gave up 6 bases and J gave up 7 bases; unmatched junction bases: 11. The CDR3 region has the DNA TGCAGCGTCGGGGCGGCAGGGGGAGGTGAAAAACTGTTTTTT. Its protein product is CSVGAAGGGEKLFF.

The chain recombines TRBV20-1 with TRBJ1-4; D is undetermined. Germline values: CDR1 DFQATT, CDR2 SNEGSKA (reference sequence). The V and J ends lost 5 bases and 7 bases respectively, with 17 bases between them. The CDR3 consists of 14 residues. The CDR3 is CSASRTRATEKLFF. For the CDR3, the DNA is TGCAGTGCTTCTCGGACCCGAGCTACTGAAAAACTGTTTTTT.

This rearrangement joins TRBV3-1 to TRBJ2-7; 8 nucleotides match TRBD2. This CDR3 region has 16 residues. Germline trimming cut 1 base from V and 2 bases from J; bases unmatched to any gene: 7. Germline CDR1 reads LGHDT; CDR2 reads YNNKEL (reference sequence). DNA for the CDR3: TGTGCCAGCAGCCAAGTTAGCGGGAAGTTGGCCTACGAGCAGTACTTC. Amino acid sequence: CASSQVSGKLAYEQYF.

As DNA, the CDR3 is TGTGCCAGCAGCCATCCAGCGGGAGCCGAGCAGTACTTC. It yields the protein CASSHPAGAEQYF. The chain couples TRBV3-1 to TRBJ2-7; 8 nucleotides align to TRBD2. Germline-derived CDR1 and CDR2 are LGHDT and YNNKEL (reference sequence). CDR3 length equals 13 residues. V was clipped by 3 bases and J by 6 bases; unmatched bases: 4.

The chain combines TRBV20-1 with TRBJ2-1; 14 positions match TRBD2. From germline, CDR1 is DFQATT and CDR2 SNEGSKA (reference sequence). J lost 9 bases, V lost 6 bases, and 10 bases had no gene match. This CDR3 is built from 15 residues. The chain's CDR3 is CSAIRGTSGSVEQFF. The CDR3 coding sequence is TGCAGTGCCATACGTGGGACTAGCGGGAGTGTTGAGCAGTTCTTC.

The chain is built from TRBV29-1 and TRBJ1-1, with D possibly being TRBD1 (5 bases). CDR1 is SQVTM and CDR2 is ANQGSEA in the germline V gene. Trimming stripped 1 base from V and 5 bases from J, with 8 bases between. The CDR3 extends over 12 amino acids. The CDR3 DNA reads TGCAGCGTTGAAGCGGGGGGAACTGAAGCTTTCTTT. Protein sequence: CSVEAGGTEAFF.

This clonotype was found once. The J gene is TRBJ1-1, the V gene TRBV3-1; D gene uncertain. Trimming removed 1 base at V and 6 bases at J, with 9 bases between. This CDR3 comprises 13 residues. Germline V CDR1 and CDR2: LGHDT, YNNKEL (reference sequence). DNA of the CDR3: TGTGCCAGCAGCCAAGGCGGAATCTCTGAAGCTTTCTTT. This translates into CASSQGGISEAFF.

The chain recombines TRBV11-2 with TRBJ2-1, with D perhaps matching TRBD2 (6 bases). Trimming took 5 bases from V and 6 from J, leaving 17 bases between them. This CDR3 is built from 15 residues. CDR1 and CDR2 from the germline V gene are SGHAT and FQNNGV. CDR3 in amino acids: CASSLLRGIGNEQFF. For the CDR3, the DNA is TGTGCCAGCAGCCTACTCCGCGGGATTGGCAATGAGCAGTTCTTC.

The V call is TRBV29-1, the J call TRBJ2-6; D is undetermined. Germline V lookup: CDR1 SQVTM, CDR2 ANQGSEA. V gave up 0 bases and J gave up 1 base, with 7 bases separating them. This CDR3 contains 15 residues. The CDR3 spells CSVEDQVSGANVLTF. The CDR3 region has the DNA TGCAGCGTTGAAGATCAGGTTTCTGGGGCCAACGTCCTGACTTTC.

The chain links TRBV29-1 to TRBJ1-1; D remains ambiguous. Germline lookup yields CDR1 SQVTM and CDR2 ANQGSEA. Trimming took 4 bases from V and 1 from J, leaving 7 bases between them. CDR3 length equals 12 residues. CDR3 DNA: TGCAGCGTTGTCCTCAAGAACACTGAAGCTTTCTTT. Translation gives CSVVLKNTEAFF.

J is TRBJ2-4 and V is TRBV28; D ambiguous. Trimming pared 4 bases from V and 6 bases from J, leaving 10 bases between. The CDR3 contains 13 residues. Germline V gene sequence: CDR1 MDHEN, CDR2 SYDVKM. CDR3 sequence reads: CASSSPAPNIQYF. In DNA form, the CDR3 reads TGTGCCAGCAGTTCACCGGCCCCAAACATTCAGTACTTC.

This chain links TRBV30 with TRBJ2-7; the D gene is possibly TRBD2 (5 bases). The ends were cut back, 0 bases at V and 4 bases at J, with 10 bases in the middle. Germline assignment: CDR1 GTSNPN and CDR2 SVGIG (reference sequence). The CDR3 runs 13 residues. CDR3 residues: CAWSVLSGYEQYF. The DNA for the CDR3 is TGTGCCTGGAGTGTATTGAGCGGTTACGAGCAGTACTTC.

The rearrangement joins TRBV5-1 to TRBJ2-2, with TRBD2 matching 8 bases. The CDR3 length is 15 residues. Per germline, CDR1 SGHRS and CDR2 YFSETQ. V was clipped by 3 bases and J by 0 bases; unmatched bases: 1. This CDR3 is CASSSAGANTGELFF. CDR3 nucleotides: TGCGCCAGCAGCTCAGCGGGGGCGAACACCGGGGAGCTGTTTTTT.

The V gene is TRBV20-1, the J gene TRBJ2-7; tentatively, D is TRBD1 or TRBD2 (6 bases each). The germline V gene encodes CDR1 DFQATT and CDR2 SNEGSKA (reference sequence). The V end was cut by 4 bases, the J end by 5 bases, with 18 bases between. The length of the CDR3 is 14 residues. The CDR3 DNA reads TGCAGTGCTAACCCCGGGGGCAGGGATGACGAGCAGTACTTC. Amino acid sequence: CSANPGGRDDEQYF.

CDR3 protein: CASSHDGYNEQFF. The CDR3 bases are TGTGCCAGCAGCCACGACGGCTACAATGAGCAGTTCTTC. The chain carries TRBV7-9 and TRBJ2-1; D is ambiguous. Trimming cost V 5 bases and J 3 bases, with 8 bases left between them. The CDR3 has 13 amino acids. The germline V gene encodes CDR1 SEHNR and CDR2 FQNEAQ (reference sequence). The variable domain in full, with the rest retrieved from reference TRBV7-9 and TRBJ2-1, is DTGVSQNPRHKITKRGQNVTFRCDPISEHNRLYWYRQTLGQGPEFLTYFQNEAQLEKSRLLSDRFSAERPKGSFSTLEIQRTEQGDSAMYLCASSHDGYNEQFFGPGTRLTVL.

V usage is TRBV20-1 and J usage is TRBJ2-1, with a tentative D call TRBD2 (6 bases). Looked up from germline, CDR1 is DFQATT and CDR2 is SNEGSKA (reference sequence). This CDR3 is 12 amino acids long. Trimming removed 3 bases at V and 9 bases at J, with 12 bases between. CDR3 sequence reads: CSASGSLGEQFF. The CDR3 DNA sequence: TGCAGTGCTAGCGGGAGTTTGGGTGAGCAGTTCTTC.